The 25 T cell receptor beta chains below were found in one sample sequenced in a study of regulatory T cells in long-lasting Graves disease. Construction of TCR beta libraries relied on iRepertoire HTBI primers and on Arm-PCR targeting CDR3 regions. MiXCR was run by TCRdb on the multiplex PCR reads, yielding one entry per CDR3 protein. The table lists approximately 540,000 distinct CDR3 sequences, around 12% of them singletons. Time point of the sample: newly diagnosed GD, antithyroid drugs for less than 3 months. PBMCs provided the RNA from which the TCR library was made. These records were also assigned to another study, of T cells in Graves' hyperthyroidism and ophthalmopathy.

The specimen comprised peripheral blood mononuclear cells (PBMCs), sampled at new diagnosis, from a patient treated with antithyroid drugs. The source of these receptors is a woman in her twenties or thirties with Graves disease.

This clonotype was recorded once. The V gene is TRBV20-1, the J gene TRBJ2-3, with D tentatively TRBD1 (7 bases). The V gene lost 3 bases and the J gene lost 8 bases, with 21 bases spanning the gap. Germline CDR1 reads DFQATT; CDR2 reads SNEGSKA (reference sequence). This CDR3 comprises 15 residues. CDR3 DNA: TGCAGTGCTAGGGAGGGGGCCACCCCCGTTATTACGCAGTATTTT. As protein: CSAREGATPVITQYF.

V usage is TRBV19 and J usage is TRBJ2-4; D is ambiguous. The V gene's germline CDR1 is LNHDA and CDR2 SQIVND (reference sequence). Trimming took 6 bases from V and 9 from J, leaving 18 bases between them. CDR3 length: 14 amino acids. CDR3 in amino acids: CASRPPALLGIQYF. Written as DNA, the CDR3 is TGTGCCAGTAGGCCCCCGGCCCTCTTAGGCATTCAGTACTTC.

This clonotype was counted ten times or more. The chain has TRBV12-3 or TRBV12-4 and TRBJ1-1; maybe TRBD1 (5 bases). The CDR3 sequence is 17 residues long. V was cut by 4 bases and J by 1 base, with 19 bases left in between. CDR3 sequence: CASSWDSWTISNTEAFF. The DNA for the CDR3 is TGTGCCAGCAGTTGGGACTCCTGGACCATATCGAACACTGAAGCTTTCTTT.

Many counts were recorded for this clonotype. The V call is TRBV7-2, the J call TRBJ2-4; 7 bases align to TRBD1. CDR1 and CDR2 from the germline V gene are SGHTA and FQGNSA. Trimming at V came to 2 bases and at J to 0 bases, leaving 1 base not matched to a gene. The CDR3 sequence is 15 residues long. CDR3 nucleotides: TGTGCCAGCAGCTTAAGGGGGCCAGCCAAAAACATTCAGTACTTC. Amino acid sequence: CASSLRGPAKNIQYF.

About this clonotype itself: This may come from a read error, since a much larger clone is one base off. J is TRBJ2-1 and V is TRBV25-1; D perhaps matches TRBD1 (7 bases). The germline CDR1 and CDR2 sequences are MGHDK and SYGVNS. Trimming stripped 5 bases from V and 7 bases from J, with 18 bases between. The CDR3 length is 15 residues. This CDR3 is CASSPNWEDRNEQFF. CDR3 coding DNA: TGTGCCAGCAGTCCAAACTGGGAGGACAGGAATGAGCAGTTCTTC.

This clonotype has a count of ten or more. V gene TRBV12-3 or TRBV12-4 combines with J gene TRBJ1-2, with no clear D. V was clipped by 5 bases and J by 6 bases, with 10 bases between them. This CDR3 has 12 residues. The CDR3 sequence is CASSIWADGYTF. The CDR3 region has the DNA TGTGCCAGCAGTATATGGGCAGATGGCTACACCTTC.

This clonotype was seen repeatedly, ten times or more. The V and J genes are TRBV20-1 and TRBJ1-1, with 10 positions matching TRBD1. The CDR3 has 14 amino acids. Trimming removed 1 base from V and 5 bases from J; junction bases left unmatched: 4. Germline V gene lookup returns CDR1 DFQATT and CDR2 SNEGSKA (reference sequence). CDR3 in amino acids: CSARVRTGGTEAFF. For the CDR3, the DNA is TGCAGTGCTAGAGTTAGGACAGGGGGGACTGAAGCTTTCTTT.

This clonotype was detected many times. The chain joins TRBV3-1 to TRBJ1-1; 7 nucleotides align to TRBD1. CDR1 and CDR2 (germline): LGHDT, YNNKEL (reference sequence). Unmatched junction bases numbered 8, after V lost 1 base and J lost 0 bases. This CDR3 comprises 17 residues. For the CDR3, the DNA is TGTGCCAGCAGCCAAGGCATCGCCGGGACAGTGAACACTGAAGCTTTCTTT. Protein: CASSQGIAGTVNTEAFF.

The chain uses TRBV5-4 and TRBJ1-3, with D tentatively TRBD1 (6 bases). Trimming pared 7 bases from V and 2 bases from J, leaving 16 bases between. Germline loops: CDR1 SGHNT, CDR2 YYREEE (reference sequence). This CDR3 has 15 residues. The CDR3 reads CASGARGGPGNTIYF. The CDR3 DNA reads TGTGCCAGCGGCGCAAGAGGGGGGCCTGGAAACACCATATATTTT.

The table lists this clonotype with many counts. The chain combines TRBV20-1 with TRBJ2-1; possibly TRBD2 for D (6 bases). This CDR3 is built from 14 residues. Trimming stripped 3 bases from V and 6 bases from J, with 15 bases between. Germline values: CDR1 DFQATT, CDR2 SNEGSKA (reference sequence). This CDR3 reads CSARRAEGGNEQFF. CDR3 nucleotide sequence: TGCAGTGCTAGGCGGGCGGAGGGAGGCAATGAGCAGTTCTTC.

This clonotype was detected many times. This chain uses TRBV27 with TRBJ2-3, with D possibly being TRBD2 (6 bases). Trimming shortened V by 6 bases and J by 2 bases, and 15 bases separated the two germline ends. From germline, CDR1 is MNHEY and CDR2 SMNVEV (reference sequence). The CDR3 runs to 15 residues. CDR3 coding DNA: TGTGCCAGCAGGCGCGGGGTAAAGTACACAGATACGCAGTATTTT. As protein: CASRRGVKYTDTQYF.

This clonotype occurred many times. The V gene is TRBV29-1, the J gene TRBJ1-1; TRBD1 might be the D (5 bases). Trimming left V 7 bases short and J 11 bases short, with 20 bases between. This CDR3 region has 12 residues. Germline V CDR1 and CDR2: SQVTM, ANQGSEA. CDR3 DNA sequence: TGCAGCGCCCATGTACGTCCCGAGGGGGCTTTCTTT. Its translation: CSAHVRPEGAFF.

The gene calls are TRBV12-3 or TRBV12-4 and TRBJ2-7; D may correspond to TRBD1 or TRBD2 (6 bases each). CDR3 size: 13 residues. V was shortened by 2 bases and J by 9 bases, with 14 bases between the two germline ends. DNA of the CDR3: TGTGCCAGCAGTTTAAGCCCCGGGGGCCCGCAGTACTTC. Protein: CASSLSPGGPQYF.

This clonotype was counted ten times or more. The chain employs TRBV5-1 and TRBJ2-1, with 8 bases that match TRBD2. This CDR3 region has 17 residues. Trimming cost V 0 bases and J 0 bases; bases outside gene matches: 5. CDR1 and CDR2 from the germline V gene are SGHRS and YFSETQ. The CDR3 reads CASSLASSGGSYNEQFF. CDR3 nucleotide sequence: TGCGCCAGCAGCTTGGCCTCGAGCGGGGGCTCCTACAATGAGCAGTTCTTC.

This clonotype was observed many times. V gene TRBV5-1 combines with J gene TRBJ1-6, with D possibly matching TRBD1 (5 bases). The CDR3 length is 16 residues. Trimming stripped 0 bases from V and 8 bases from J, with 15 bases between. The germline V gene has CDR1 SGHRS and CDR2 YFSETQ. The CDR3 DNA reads TGCGCCAGCAGCTTGGAATCAGGGCTATTGGATTCACCCCTCCACTTT. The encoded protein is CASSLESGLLDSPLHF.

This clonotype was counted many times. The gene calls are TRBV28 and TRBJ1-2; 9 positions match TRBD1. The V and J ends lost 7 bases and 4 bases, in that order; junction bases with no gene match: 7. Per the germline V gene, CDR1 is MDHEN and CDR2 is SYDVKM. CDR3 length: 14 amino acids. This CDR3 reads CASIPTGGGYGYTF. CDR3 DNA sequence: TGTGCCAGCATCCCCACAGGGGGCGGCTATGGCTACACCTTC.

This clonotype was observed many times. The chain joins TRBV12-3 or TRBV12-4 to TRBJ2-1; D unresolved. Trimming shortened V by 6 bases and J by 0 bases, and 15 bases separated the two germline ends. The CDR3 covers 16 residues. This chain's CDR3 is CASSSRGLASYNEQFF. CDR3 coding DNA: TGTGCCAGCAGCAGCAGAGGCCTGGCCTCCTACAATGAGCAGTTCTTC.

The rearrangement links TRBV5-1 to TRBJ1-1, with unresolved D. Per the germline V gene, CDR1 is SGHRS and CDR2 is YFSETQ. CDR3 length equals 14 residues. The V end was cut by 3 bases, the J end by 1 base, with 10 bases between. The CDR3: CASSWTRGNTEAFF. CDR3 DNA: TGCGCCAGCAGCTGGACCCGGGGGAACACTGAAGCTTTCTTT.

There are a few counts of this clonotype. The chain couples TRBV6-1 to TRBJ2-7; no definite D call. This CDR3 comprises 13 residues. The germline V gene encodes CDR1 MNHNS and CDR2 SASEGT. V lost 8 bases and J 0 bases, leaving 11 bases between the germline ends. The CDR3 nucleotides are TGTGCCAGCTCCAGGTCCCCCTCCTACGAGCAGTACTTC. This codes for CASSRSPSYEQYF.

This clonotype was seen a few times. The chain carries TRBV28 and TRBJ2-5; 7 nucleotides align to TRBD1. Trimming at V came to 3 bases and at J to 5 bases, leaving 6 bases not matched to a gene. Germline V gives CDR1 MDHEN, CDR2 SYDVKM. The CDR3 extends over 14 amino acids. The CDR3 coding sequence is TGTGCCAGCAGTTTCAGGGGGTTGGGGGAGACCCAGTACTTC. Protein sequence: CASSFRGLGETQYF.

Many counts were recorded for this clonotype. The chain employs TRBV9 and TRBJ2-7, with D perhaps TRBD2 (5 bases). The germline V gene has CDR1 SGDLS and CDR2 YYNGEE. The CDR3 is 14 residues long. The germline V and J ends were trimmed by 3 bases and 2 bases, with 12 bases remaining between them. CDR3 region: CASSAGSGTYEQYF. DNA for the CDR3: TGTGCCAGCAGCGCGGGGTCCGGGACCTACGAGCAGTACTTC.

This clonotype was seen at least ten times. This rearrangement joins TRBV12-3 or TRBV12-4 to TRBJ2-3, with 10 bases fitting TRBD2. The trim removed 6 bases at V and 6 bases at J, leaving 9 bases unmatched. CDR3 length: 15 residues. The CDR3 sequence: CASRDLAGAADTQYF. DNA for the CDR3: TGTGCCAGCAGGGACCTAGCGGGAGCAGCGGATACGCAGTATTTT.

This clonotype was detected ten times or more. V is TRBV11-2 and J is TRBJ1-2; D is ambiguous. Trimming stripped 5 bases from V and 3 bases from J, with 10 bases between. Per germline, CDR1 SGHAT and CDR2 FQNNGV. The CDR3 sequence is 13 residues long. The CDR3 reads CASSPISDYGYTF. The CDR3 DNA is TGTGCCAGCAGCCCGATCTCCGACTATGGCTACACCTTC.

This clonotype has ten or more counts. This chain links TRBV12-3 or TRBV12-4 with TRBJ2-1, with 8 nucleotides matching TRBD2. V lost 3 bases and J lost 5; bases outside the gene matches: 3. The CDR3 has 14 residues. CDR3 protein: CASSLGTSNNEQFF. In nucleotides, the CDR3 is TGTGCCAGCAGTTTGGGGACTAGTAACAATGAGCAGTTCTTC.

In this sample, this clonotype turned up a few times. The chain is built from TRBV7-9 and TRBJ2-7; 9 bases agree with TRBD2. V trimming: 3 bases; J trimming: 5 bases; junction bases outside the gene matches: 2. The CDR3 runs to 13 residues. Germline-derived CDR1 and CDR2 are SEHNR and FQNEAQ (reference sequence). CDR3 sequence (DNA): TGTGCCAGCAGCTTTAGCGGGAGAAACGAGCAGTACTTC. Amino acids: CASSFSGRNEQYF. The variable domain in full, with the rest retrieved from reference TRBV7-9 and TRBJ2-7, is DTGVSQNPRHKITKRGQNVTFRCDPISEHNRLYWYRQTLGQGPEFLTYFQNEAQLEKSRLLSDRFSAERPKGSFSTLEIQRTEQGDSAMYLCASSFSGRNEQYFGPGTRLTVT.